This T cell receptor (beta chain) originates from a study of identical twins. Study conclusions and caveats: Where out-of-frame alpha sequences were twin-shared, they showed excess low generation probability. Reduced insertions were recorded for abundant cord blood beta clonotypes, with no such pattern in memory repertoires. Invariant populations such as MAIT and iNKT cells could partly muddle zero-insertion analyses.

Germline CDR1 reads MNHNY; CDR2 reads SVGAGI (reference sequence). CDR3 size: 14 residues. Worth noting for this clonotype: Its antigen is as yet unknown. One junction end disagrees with the germline gene, perhaps due to a read error.

Template switching added a universal primer site; cDNA carried unique molecular identifiers. TCRdb passed the 5' RACE reads through MiXCR, listing each CDR3 protein once. The table includes some 1,600,000 distinct CDR3 sequences, 25% to 35% detected once. The sequence was collected from a newborn girl in good health. Sequencing was done on a sample of cord blood. The chain recombines TRBV6-6 with TRBJ1-1, with TRBD1 identical over 7 bases. The CDR3 DNA reads as TGTGCCAGCAGTTACACGGACAGGAACACTGAAGCTGTCTTT. Translated: CASSYTDRNTEAVF.